This is a list of T cell receptor beta chains from one sample in a study of T cell clusters in autoimmune cytopenias. TCRdb re-called the multiplex PCR reads and gives one entry per CDR3 protein, without DNA. The clone table shows about 4,400 distinct CDR3 sequences, with the ten largest holding around 15%. The sequenced sample consisted of peripheral blood. The source of these receptors is a human donor with an autoimmune cytopenia or autoimmune hepatitis (not recorded which). The CDR3 runs from the conserved cysteine through the conserved F or W. Size tells how often a clone was seen (once, few, many) or the class of an expanded clone, and some rows leave it out.

v_gene,abundance,j_gene,CDR3aa
TRBV12-3/TRBV12-4,-,TRBJ2-7,CASTLGLTSYEQYF
TRBV5-6,-,TRBJ1-5,CASSLARYSNQPQHF
TRBV20-1,-,TRBJ1-5,CSAEQGGPNQPQHF
TRBV30,-,TRBJ2-2,CAWIRTAGGSGELFF
TRBV5-1,-,TRBJ2-7,CASSLDRTSSYEQYF
TRBV6-5,-,TRBJ2-3,CASSLGSRTDTQYF
TRBV6-5,-,TRBJ1-5,CASSYTGNQPQHF
TRBV5-4,medium-sized,TRBJ2-5,CASTPREGGETQYF
TRBV11-2,-,TRBJ2-1,CASRQTGNEQFF
TRBV30,-,TRBJ2-2,CAWKRTGLVGELFF
TRBV6-2/TRBV6-3,-,TRBJ2-7,CASSSDGGPYEQYF
TRBV19,-,TRBJ1-2,CASSGLRGTGGPGYTF
TRBV9,-,TRBJ2-5,CASSERQGPETQYF
TRBV15,-,TRBJ2-7,CATSRGGGGYEQYF
TRBV6-2/TRBV6-3,-,TRBJ2-1,CASSYMYNEQFF
TRBV27,medium-sized,TRBJ2-1,CASSFGTGGPIEQFF
TRBV5-5,-,TRBJ1-3,CASSFVQGANGNTIYF
TRBV5-4,medium-sized,TRBJ2-5,CASSSKYTSGGPFVETQYF
TRBV12-3/TRBV12-4,-,TRBJ2-7,CASSLLVRAYEQYF
TRBV7-9,-,TRBJ2-1,CASSFLGQGGHEQFF
TRBV7-6,-,TRBJ2-1,CASSSPQANNEQFF
TRBV19,-,TRBJ1-1,CASSVVSGNTEAFF
TRBV29-1,-,TRBJ1-1,CSVERSGPEAFF
TRBV5-4,-,TRBJ2-7,CASSSGRETSYEQYF
TRBV19,large,TRBJ2-7,CARPWEEPYEQYF
TRBV7-9,-,TRBJ2-7,CASSLVSGQGAYEQYF
TRBV6-1,-,TRBJ2-7,CASSEGLAGYEQYF
TRBV6-5,-,TRBJ2-5,CASSMVQETQYF
TRBV19,-,TRBJ2-1,CASSFQMGYNEQFF
TRBV29-1,-,TRBJ1-2,CSVEDPRQGTSGYTF
TRBV10-2,-,TRBJ2-7,CASGSVGYEQYF
TRBV5-6,medium-sized,TRBJ2-3,CASSLWGLAGTSTDTQYF
TRBV6-6,-,TRBJ2-7,CASGLAGVYEQYF
TRBV5-4,-,TRBJ2-7,CASSPGQGRSIVKDEQYF
TRBV19,medium-sized,TRBJ2-7,CASSAATSGIYEQYF
TRBV6-2/TRBV6-3,-,TRBJ2-5,CASRGTRVRETQYF
TRBV6-1,-,TRBJ2-1,CASSEAPGGVYNEQFF
TRBV29-1,medium-sized,TRBJ2-7,CSVEYGLEEQYF
TRBV7-9,-,TRBJ1-5,CASSYQFGPQHF
TRBV29-1,large,TRBJ2-1,CSVDVRGLEQFF
TRBV6-2/TRBV6-3,-,TRBJ2-2,CASRRSTGELFF
TRBV28,-,TRBJ2-7,CASSSPGLAGGPHF
TRBV15,medium-sized,TRBJ2-5,CATPGVKTQYF
TRBV19,-,TRBJ1-6,CASSIIGSYNSPLHF
TRBV6-1,-,TRBJ2-5,CASSVPGQQETQYF
TRBV18,-,TRBJ1-2,CASSPRVDYGYTF
TRBV29-1,medium-sized,TRBJ2-5,CSVDDFETQYF
TRBV5-4,-,TRBJ1-1,CASRTTGRNAEAFF
TRBV10-3,medium-sized,TRBJ2-3,CATRSSASGSPSTDTQYF
TRBV19,medium-sized,TRBJ1-1,CASSIRAANTEAFF
TRBV11-3,-,TRBJ2-1,CASRSLSSYNEQFF
TRBV19,-,TRBJ1-3,CASSERDRGNTIYF